The source of this TCR beta chain is a study of vaccination and CD4 T cells after COVID-19. Study at large: The convalescents comprised six males and four females, two of them Hispanic. Researchers treated cells with overlapping spike peptides taken from SARS-CoV-2, HCoV-NL63, HCoV-OC43 and HCoV-229E.

V shed 5 bases and J shed 0 bases, with 9 bases lying between them. The CDR3 consists of 14 residues. Germline CDR1 reads LNHDA; CDR2 reads SQIVND (reference sequence). Points on this clonotype: Its antigen is unknown.

Cultured CD4+ T-cell DNA underwent Oncomine TCR Beta short-read sequencing. Using the QIAamp micro DNA kit, genomic DNA was extracted from the CD4+ T cells that had been cultured. TCRdb re-called the PCR reads through MiXCR, storing one row per CDR3 protein. The sample includes 11,000 to 15,000 distinct CDR3 sequences, around 58% seen only once; the top ten take about an eighth. The sample's treatment: roughly 10-day PBMC culture with coronavirus spike peptide pools or control peptides (ViraFEST assay). Under the ViraFEST approach, antigen-specific T cells were expanded with peptide pools and TCRs subsequently sequenced.

The receptor comes from a human donor who had recovered from COVID-19. The J gene is TRBJ2-3, the V gene TRBV19; D is uncertain. The sequencing sample was made of CD4+ T cells from blood, cultured in vitro. CDR3 DNA: TGTGCCAGTAGTGGTTCTTTCAGCACAGATACGCAGTATTTT. Translating it yields CASSGSFSTDTQYF.